Each of the 6 T cell receptor beta chains below was sequenced from the same sample in a study of blood T cell repertoires in COVID-19. Profiling relied on immunoSEQ multiplex PCR, and the TCRdb table lists in-frame clones only, not all of them. The table includes about 170,000 clones, over 75% detected once. The source material was peripheral blood. All receptors come from a man older than 75 with COVID-19, enrolled during active disease.

This clone was observed a handful of times. This chain links TRBV13 with TRBJ2-2, with TRBD2 matching over 7 bases. CDR3 length: 17 amino acids. The junction had 7 bases not matched to a gene; V was cut back by 0 bases and J by 3 bases. CDR1 is PRHDT, CDR2 FYEKMQ, per germline (reference sequence). The CDR3 coding sequence is TGTGCCAGCAGCTTAGGCGGGCTAGCGGCCTACACCGGGGAGCTGTTTTTT. Protein: CASSLGGLAAYTGELFF.

This chain links TRBV6-5 with TRBJ1-1; D gene uncertain. The CDR3 has 15 residues. V was trimmed by 4 bases and J by 3 bases, leaving 15 bases between them. From germline, CDR1 is MNHEY and CDR2 SVGAGI. The CDR3 DNA reads TGTGCCAGCAGTTCCTGGAACGTCGGGTACACTGAAGCTTTCTTT. This translates into CASSSWNVGYTEAFF.

V usage is TRBV3-1 (or the pseudogene TRBV3-2) and J usage is TRBJ2-2, with a tentative D call TRBD2 (6 bases). V lost 0 bases and J lost 4, with 15 bases in between. The CDR3 sequence is 17 residues long. Looked up from germline, CDR1 is LGHDT and CDR2 is YNNKEL (reference sequence). CDR3 loop: CASSQDFGAGGTGELFF. The CDR3 region has the DNA TGTGCCAGCAGCCAAGATTTTGGAGCGGGCGGCACCGGGGAGCTGTTTTTT.

This clone was detected once. The chain combines TRBV4-3 with TRBJ1-3; a weak D match, TRBD1 (5 bases). CDR3 length: 15 amino acids. Germline V gives CDR1 LGHNA, CDR2 YSLEER. With 3 bases removed from V and 0 bases from J, the gap between germline ends came to 9 bases. As DNA, the CDR3 is TGCGCCAGCAGCCAGGGGGGAATCTCTGGAAACACCATATATTTT. Residues: CASSQGGISGNTIYF.

The chain is built from TRBV5-1 and TRBJ2-7, with 9 nucleotides matching TRBD1. Per the germline V gene, CDR1 is SGHRS and CDR2 is YFSETQ. The V and J ends lost 1 base and 3 bases, in that order; junction bases with no gene match: 5. This CDR3 comprises 15 residues. CDR3 sequence reads: CASSLTTTGGYEQYF. The DNA of the CDR3 is TGCGCCAGCAGCTTGACCACGACAGGGGGCTACGAGCAGTACTTC. Full variable domain (remainder filled in from reference TRBV5-1 and TRBJ2-7): KAGVTQTPRYLIKTRGQQVTLSCSPISGHRSVSWYQQTPGQGLQFLFEYFSETQRNKGNFPGRFSGRQFSNSRSEMNVSTLELGDSALYLCASSLTTTGGYEQYFGPGTRLTVT.

The rearrangement links TRBV7-8 to TRBJ2-5, with 10 nucleotides matching TRBD2. This CDR3 spans 17 amino acids. Germline loops: CDR1 SGHVS, CDR2 FQNEAQ. The V and J ends lost 0 bases and 5 bases, in that order; junction bases with no gene match: 9. CDR3 nucleotide sequence: TGTGCCAGCAGCTTAGCAGCGGGGGGGGCGAGGGGCGAGACCCAGTACTTC. This encodes CASSLAAGGARGETQYF.